This is a list of T cell receptor beta chains from one sample in a study of blood T cells in healthy people across ages. TCRdb called the 5' RACE reads again in MiXCR, with one record for every CDR3 protein. There are approximately 1,000,000 distinct CDR3 sequences in the sample; 40% to 50% occur only once, and 15% to 20% lies in the top ten. The sequenced sample consisted of blood. The receptor set was obtained from a woman in her fifties or sixties in good health. The CDR3 runs from the conserved cysteine through the conserved F or W. The D gene is left open where the match is weak. Clone size is stated in some rows and not others, as once, few, many or a class when expanded.

d_call clone_size cdr3_length j_call v_call cdr3_aa cdr3_nt
NA NA 12 TRBJ1-1 TRBV12-3/TRBV12-4 CASRTGSPEAFF TGTGCCAGCAGGACAGGTTCCCCTGAAGCTTTCTTT
NA NA 14 TRBJ2-5 TRBV21-1 CASSNGRRQETQYF TGTGCCAGCAGCAACGGTCGACGGCAAGAGACCCAGTACTTC
NA NA 12 TRBJ1-2 TRBV7-9 CASKEVGYGYTF TGTGCCAGCAAGGAGGTCGGTTATGGCTACACCTTC
NA NA 14 TRBJ2-4 TRBV6-6 CASSWDLAKNIQYF TGTGCCAGCAGTTGGGACCTAGCCAAAAACATTCAGTACTTC
NA NA 15 TRBJ2-5 TRBV24-1 CATSDAGGPQETQYF TGTGCCACCAGTGATGCCGGGGGGCCACAGGAGACCCAGTACTTC
TRBD2 NA 16 TRBJ2-1 TRBV3-1 CASSPYSGGGYNEQFF TGTGCCAGCAGCCCCTATAGCGGGGGGGGCTACAATGAGCAGTTCTTC
NA few 15 TRBJ2-1 TRBV6-1 CASRGGTTSSNEQFF TGTGCCAGCAGGGGGGGGACAACCTCTTCAAATGAGCAGTTCTTC
TRBD1 NA 14 TRBJ1-2 TRBV7-2 CASSGQGGSYGYTF TGTGCCAGCAGCGGGCAGGGGGGTTCCTATGGCTACACCTTC
NA NA 9 TRBJ1-5 TRBV25-1 CARDQPQHF TGTGCGAGGGACCAGCCCCAGCATTTT
TRBD2 few 17 TRBJ2-4 TRBV6-1 CASSGLLAGVSAGEQYF TGTGCCAGCAGTGGGCTACTAGCGGGAGTCTCGGCTGGAGAGCAGTACTTC
TRBD1 NA 17 TRBJ1-5 TRBV18 CASSLSGGEYSNQPQHF TGTGCCAGCTCACTTTCAGGGGGCGAATATAGCAATCAGCCCCAGCATTTT
NA NA 12 TRBJ1-1 TRBV4-2 CASGTLGTEAFF TGTGCCAGCGGGACCCTCGGCACTGAAGCTTTCTTT
NA NA 17 TRBJ2-7 TRBV14 CASSQVGTGLSYNEQYF TGTGCCAGCAGCCAAGTTGGGACGGGCCTTTCCTACAATGAGCAGTACTTC
TRBD1 NA 16 TRBJ1-2 TRBV9 CASSRQGTVPNYGYTF TGTGCCAGCAGCCGACAGGGGACAGTCCCGAACTATGGCTACACCTTC
TRBD1 few 15 TRBJ2-7 TRBV11-2 CASSVNRGLPYEQYF TGTGCCAGCAGCGTAAACAGGGGGTTACCCTACGAGCAGTACTTC
NA NA 16 TRBJ2-1 TRBV4-1 CASRPPGKGSYNEQFF TGCGCCAGCAGACCCCCGGGTAAGGGATCCTACAATGAGCAGTTCTTC
NA NA 11 TRBJ1-2 TRBV29-1 CSVELRDGYTF TGCAGCGTTGAACTACGGGATGGCTACACCTTC
NA NA 13 TRBJ1-2 TRBV6-2/TRBV6-3 CASSTTVSYGYTF TGTGCCAGCAGTACGACAGTTAGCTATGGCTACACCTTC
TRBD2 NA 16 TRBJ2-5 TRBV20-1 CSAIGTSGRAIETQYF TGCAGTGCTATAGGGACTAGCGGGAGGGCCATTGAGACCCAGTACTTC
NA NA 13 TRBJ2-7 TRBV7-9 CASSLSHRDEQYF TGTGCCAGCAGCTTAAGTCACAGGGACGAGCAGTACTTC
TRBD1 NA 15 TRBJ1-1 TRBV13 CASSEPTGENTEAFF TGTGCCAGCAGCGAACCTACAGGGGAGAACACTGAAGCTTTCTTT
TRBD1 NA 15 TRBJ2-7 TRBV7-6 CASSLTRQGDYEQYF TGTGCCAGCAGCTTAACTCGCCAGGGGGATTACGAGCAGTACTTC
TRBD2 few 17 TRBJ2-1 TRBV4-1 CASSHPRGTSGPHEQFF TGCGCCAGCAGCCACCCCAGGGGGACTAGCGGGCCCCACGAGCAGTTCTTC
NA NA 12 TRBJ2-7 TRBV12-3/TRBV12-4 CASSRGSDEQYF TGTGCCAGCAGCCGGGGGTCAGACGAGCAGTACTTC
NA few 14 TRBJ2-3 TRBV12-5 CAGTLGGPRDTQYF TGTGCTGGGACTTTGGGGGGCCCACGAGATACGCAGTATTTT
TRBD1 NA 15 TRBJ2-1 TRBV9 CASSTIGTGDNEQFF TGTGCCAGCAGCACAATCGGGACAGGGGACAATGAGCAGTTCTTC
TRBD2 NA 16 TRBJ2-1 TRBV12-3/TRBV12-4 CASSPRTSPRWGEQFF TGTGCCAGCAGTCCCCGGACTAGTCCACGATGGGGTGAGCAGTTCTTC
NA NA 16 TRBJ2-6 TRBV2 CASSAGRAIGANVLTF TGTGCCAGCAGTGCGGGAAGGGCTATCGGGGCCAACGTCCTGACTTTC
NA NA 14 TRBJ1-1 TRBV29-1 CSVATTLAGTEAFF TGCAGCGTTGCCACCACATTGGCGGGCACTGAAGCTTTCTTT
NA once 16 TRBJ2-1 TRBV15 CATSRHSGGGGNEQFF TGTGCCACCAGCAGACACAGCGGTGGGGGTGGCAATGAGCAGTTCTTC
TRBD2 NA 14 TRBJ2-1 TRBV20-1 CSAAKRTSIIEQFF TGCAGTGCAGCAAAACGGACTAGCATAATAGAGCAGTTCTTC
NA few 12 TRBJ2-5 TRBV11-2 CASSNRVETQYF TGTGCCAGCAGCAACCGGGTAGAGACCCAGTACTTC
TRBD2 NA 18 TRBJ2-3 TRBV3-1 CASSHRLAIPTSTDTQYF TGTGCCAGCAGCCATAGACTAGCGATCCCGACTAGCACAGATACGCAGTATTTT
NA NA 16 TRBJ2-3 TRBV20-1 CSARDLLATFTDTQYF TGCAGTGCTAGAGATCTGCTAGCGACATTCACAGATACGCAGTATTTT
TRBD1 NA 15 TRBJ1-5 TRBV20-1 CSAIRDRGLSQPQHF TGCAGTGCTATAAGGGACAGGGGCTTGAGTCAGCCCCAGCATTTT
NA once 16 TRBJ2-7 TRBV7-2 CASSLATTTQTYEQYF TGTGCCAGCAGCTTAGCCACGACGACCCAAACCTACGAGCAGTACTTC
NA NA 15 TRBJ1-5 TRBV29-1 CSAKVGSDSNQPQHF TGCAGCGCCAAAGTGGGGTCGGATAGCAATCAGCCCCAGCATTTT
TRBD1 NA 18 TRBJ2-2 TRBV2 CASSEGSQTGVNTGELFF TGTGCCAGCAGTGAAGGTTCCCAGACAGGGGTGAACACCGGGGAGCTGTTTTTT
TRBD1 NA 12 TRBJ2-1 TRBV5-1 CASSLVQGEQFF TGCGCCAGCAGCTTGGTACAGGGGGAGCAGTTCTTC
NA NA 15 TRBJ2-1 TRBV20-1 CSARERVGSYNEQFF TGCAGTGCTAGGGAGCGGGTGGGCTCCTACAATGAGCAGTTCTTC
TRBD2 NA 18 TRBJ2-7 TRBV6-1 CASSEDTVEGLAGYEQYF TGTGCCAGCAGTGAAGACACAGTCGAGGGACTAGCAGGCTACGAGCAGTACTTC
NA many 13 TRBJ2-7 TRBV29-1 CSVDSDVTYEQYF TGCAGCGTTGATAGCGATGTGACCTACGAGCAGTACTTC
NA NA 18 TRBJ2-3 TRBV5-7 CASSWTVFCAGFTDTQYF TGTGCCAGCAGCTGGACCGTTTTTTGTGCGGGATTCACAGATACGCAGTATTTT